This T cell receptor beta chain was sequenced during a study of monozygotic twins with inflammatory bowel disease. Study results and caveats: The analysis did not separate different T cell subtypes. Using the inverse Simpson index, IBD patients had lower TCRbeta diversity than healthy co-twins.

From germline, CDR1 is SGHVS and CDR2 FQNEAQ. There are 12 residues in the CDR3. One entry per CDR3 protein, without DNA, is what TCRdb gives after re-calling the 5' RACE reads. This sample lists 330,000 or so distinct CDR3 sequences; its ten largest clones have around 2%. Notes on this clonotype: The antigen is undetermined.

The sequence was obtained from a human donor with ulcerative colitis or Crohn's disease, or a healthy co-twin of an affected twin (not recorded which). The rearrangement joins TRBV7-8 to TRBJ1-2. Sequenced material: blood. The CDR3 here is CASSISPSGYTF.